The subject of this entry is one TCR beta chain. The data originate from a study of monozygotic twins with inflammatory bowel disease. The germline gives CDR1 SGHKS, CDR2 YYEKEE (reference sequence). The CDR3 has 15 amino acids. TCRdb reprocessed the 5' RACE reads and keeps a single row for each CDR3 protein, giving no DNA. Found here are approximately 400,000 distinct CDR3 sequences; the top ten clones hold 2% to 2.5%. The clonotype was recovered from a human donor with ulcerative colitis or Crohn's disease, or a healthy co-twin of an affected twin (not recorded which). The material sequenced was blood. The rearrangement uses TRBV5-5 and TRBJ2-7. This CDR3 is CASRPSPRQSYEQYF.